This entry describes one T cell receptor (beta chain). These data are taken from a study of blood T cell repertoires in COVID-19. Looking at the study overall: Samples of COVID-19 (acute and convalescent) were obtained from the United States, Italy and Spain. The cDNA or gDNA used as material had been derived from T cells, B-cell-depleted T cells, or PBMCs.

The protocol was immunoSEQ multiplex PCR, while the TCRdb copy is restricted to in-frame clones and leaves out a portion. Of roughly 31,000 clones listed, approximately 92% were seen once; the top ten hold roughly 15%. The sample was peripheral blood. This clonotype was obtained from a man aged 80 or over with acute or convalescent COVID-19.

For the CDR3, the DNA is TGTGCCAGCAGGGAACAGGGGGCGGGTGGCTACACCTTC. Protein: CASREQGAGGYTF. The chain combines TRBV2 with TRBJ1-2; 9 bases are shared with TRBD1. The V gene end was trimmed by 6 bases and the J gene end by 7 bases; junction bases not matched to a gene: 6. In germline, CDR1 is SNHLY, CDR2 FYNNEI. There are 13 residues in the CDR3.